The 29 T cell receptor beta chains reported below all come from one sample, sequenced in a study of T-cell memory formation after mild COVID-19. One entry per CDR3 protein results from TCRdb running MiXCR on the 5' RACE reads. The data hold about 620,000 distinct CDR3 sequences, with roughly 18% observed a single time. Material: PBMCs or a T cell subset sorted from them (not recorded which). These receptors were taken from an adult woman who had mild COVID-19 (a few samples of this study predate the infection). Cell type and time point are not known.

V gene TRBV18 combines with J gene TRBJ1-6; tentatively, D is TRBD1 (5 bases). Trimming took off 0 bases at V and 7 bases at J, with 10 bases between the two ends. Germline V gene sequence: CDR1 KGHSH, CDR2 LQKENI. CDR3 length: 15 residues. For the CDR3, the DNA is TGTGCCAGCTCACCACCTACGGGGGGAAATTCACCCCTCCACTTT. As protein: CASSPPTGGNSPLHF.

The sample holds a few counts of this clonotype. The chain uses TRBV10-3 and TRBJ2-5; D gene unclear. Trimming pared 2 bases from V and 3 bases from J, leaving 7 bases between. This CDR3 is built from 13 residues. CDR1 is ENHRY, CDR2 SYGVKD, per germline. DNA for the CDR3: TGTGCCATCAGTGAGGGGGTCAAAGAGACCCAGTACTTC. Amino acid sequence: CAISEGVKETQYF.

This clonotype was seen at least ten times. The chain recombines TRBV20-1 with TRBJ1-5; no clear D. This CDR3 spans 16 amino acids. V was cut by 5 bases and J by 10 bases, with 27 bases left in between. Germline CDR1 reads DFQATT; CDR2 reads SNEGSKA (reference sequence). The CDR3 loop is CSAEPWSLSPISPQHF. CDR3 nucleotides: TGCAGTGCTGAACCCTGGAGTCTCTCCCCAATCAGCCCCCAGCATTTT.

The table lists this clonotype with a few counts. This chain uses TRBV7-8 with TRBJ2-3; maybe TRBD1 (5 bases). V was cut by 1 base and J by 4 bases, with 9 bases left in between. The CDR3 extends over 14 amino acids. From germline, CDR1 is SGHVS and CDR2 FQNEAQ. The CDR3 bases are TGTGCCAGCAGCTTAGAGGGGTTGGCAGATACGCAGTATTTT. Encoded protein: CASSLEGLADTQYF.

This clonotype turned up a few times. The V call is TRBV20-1, the J call TRBJ1-5; 7 bases match TRBD1. V dropped 6 bases and J dropped 4; count of bases not matched to a gene: 6. The CDR3 spans 13 residues. Germline V lookup: CDR1 DFQATT, CDR2 SNEGSKA (reference sequence). The CDR3 region is CSAGGTANQPQHF. The CDR3 nucleotides are TGCAGTGCCGGGGGGACAGCAAATCAGCCCCAGCATTTT.

The chain uses TRBV12-3 or TRBV12-4 and TRBJ2-4, with unresolved D. The germline V and J ends were trimmed by 7 bases and 0 bases, with 16 bases remaining between them. The CDR3 runs 16 residues. The CDR3 here is CASTPTGVLAKNIQYF. The CDR3, as DNA: TGTGCCAGCACCCCGACCGGAGTTCTAGCCAAAAACATTCAGTACTTC.

This clonotype has a handful of counts. This chain links TRBV7-9 with TRBJ2-7; unclear D gene. The CDR3 length is 14 residues. The V and J ends lost 3 bases and 1 base respectively, with 10 bases between them. CDR1 SEHNR and CDR2 FQNEAQ come from the germline V gene (reference sequence). DNA of the CDR3: TGTGCCAGCAGCTTCATTGATGGTTCCTACGAGCAGTACTTC. Protein: CASSFIDGSYEQYF.

This clonotype was detected once. This rearrangement joins TRBV9 to TRBJ2-7, with 10 bases aligning to TRBD2. The germline V gene has CDR1 SGDLS and CDR2 YYNGEE. This CDR3 region has 16 residues. V shed 4 bases, J shed 5 bases, and the junction held 12 bases outside the gene matches. CDR3 in amino acids: CASSPHDLAGANEQYF. The CDR3 DNA reads TGTGCCAGCAGCCCCCACGATCTAGCGGGAGCTAACGAGCAGTACTTC. The whole variable domain, filled in from reference TRBV9 and TRBJ2-7, reads DSGVTQTPKHLITATGQRVTLRCSPRSGDLSVYWYQQSLDQGLQFLIQYYNGEERAKGNILERFSAQQFPDLHSELNLSSLELGDSALYFCASSPHDLAGANEQYFGPGTRLTVT.

The genes are TRBV24-1 and TRBJ2-7; perhaps D is TRBD1 or TRBD2 (5 bases each). Germline V lookup: CDR1 KGHDR, CDR2 SFDVKD. V shed 8 bases and J shed 4 bases, with 17 bases lying between them. The CDR3 sequence is 14 residues long. CDR3 sequence: CATKESGTAYEQYF. In DNA form, the CDR3 reads TGTGCCACCAAGGAGTCCGGGACGGCGTACGAGCAGTACTTC.

This clonotype came up a few times. The gene calls are TRBV5-1 and TRBJ2-2, with D possibly being TRBD1 (6 bases). The CDR3 extends over 16 amino acids. Germline V gene lookup returns CDR1 SGHRS and CDR2 YFSETQ. V lost 3 bases and J lost 2, with 14 bases in between. The CDR3 protein is CASSWPRGSNTGELFF. CDR3 sequence (DNA): TGCGCCAGCAGCTGGCCGAGGGGGTCAAACACCGGGGAGCTGTTTTTT.

The sample holds many counts of this clonotype. The V and J genes are TRBV29-1 and TRBJ2-1; D unresolved. V dropped 4 bases and J dropped 8 bases, with 6 bases sitting between them. The CDR3 spans 10 residues. The germline V gene encodes CDR1 SQVTM and CDR2 ANQGSEA. The CDR3 here is CSVGPHEQFF. CDR3 DNA: TGCAGCGTTGGACCCCATGAGCAGTTCTTC.

This clonotype was counted only a few times. The chain employs TRBV18 and TRBJ1-3; D might be TRBD1 (5 bases). Germline values: CDR1 KGHSH, CDR2 LQKENI. The CDR3 loop spans 15 amino acids. Trimming left V 3 bases short and J 0 bases short, with 9 bases between. The CDR3: CASSPTEVSGNTIYF. In DNA, the CDR3 is TGTGCCAGCTCACCGACAGAAGTCTCTGGAAACACCATATATTTT.

The V call is TRBV28, the J call TRBJ2-2; TRBD1 or TRBD2 may be the D gene (5 bases each). The germline V gene encodes CDR1 MDHEN and CDR2 SYDVKM. V was cut by 4 bases and J by 4 bases, with 16 bases left in between. This CDR3 is built from 16 residues. The CDR3 DNA reads as TGTGCCAGCAGTTACCCGGCAGGGAGTATCACCGGGGAGCTGTTTTTT. Translated: CASSYPAGSITGELFF.

There are a few counts of this clonotype. The chain joins TRBV12-3 or TRBV12-4 to TRBJ2-7, with D perhaps matching TRBD1 (6 bases). The CDR3 is 13 amino acids. V lost 3 bases to trimming and J lost 3 bases, with 9 bases between them. CDR3 sequence (DNA): TGTGCCAGCAGTTTGCAGGGGCACTACGAGCAGTACTTC. Translated: CASSLQGHYEQYF.

The genes are TRBV20-1 and TRBJ1-5; maybe TRBD1 (5 bases). Germline V lookup: CDR1 DFQATT, CDR2 SNEGSKA (reference sequence). There are 16 residues in the CDR3. Trimming shortened V by 6 bases and J by 6 bases, and 24 bases separated the two germline ends. CDR3 residues: CSAINGWDGESQPQHF. CDR3 bases: TGCAGTGCCATAAACGGCTGGGACGGGGAGAGTCAGCCCCAGCATTTT.

This rearrangement joins TRBV18 to TRBJ1-2; D is possibly TRBD1 (6 bases). Germline-derived CDR1 and CDR2 are KGHSH and LQKENI. This CDR3 comprises 15 residues. With 4 bases removed from V and 2 bases from J, the gap between germline ends came to 14 bases. CDR3 DNA: TGTGCCAGCTCACTTAACAGGGAAATGAACTATGGCTACACCTTC. It codes for CASSLNREMNYGYTF.

This clonotype appeared a few times. V usage is TRBV4-1 and J usage is TRBJ1-5; D ambiguous. V was cut by 5 bases and J by 5 bases, with 19 bases left in between. The germline CDR1 and CDR2 sequences are MGHRA and YSYEKL. The CDR3 loop spans 16 amino acids. CDR3 residues: CASSEAVEGYDQPQHF. CDR3 nucleotides: TGCGCCAGCAGCGAAGCGGTAGAGGGCTACGATCAGCCCCAGCATTTT.

This clonotype was seen a few times. The genes are TRBV25-1 and TRBJ1-2; 11 positions match TRBD1. Trimming cost V 3 bases and J 7 bases; bases outside gene matches: 4. The germline V gene encodes CDR1 MGHDK and CDR2 SYGVNS. The CDR3 loop spans 14 amino acids. The CDR3 protein is CASSDLGTGGGYTF. The CDR3 DNA reads TGTGCCAGCAGTGACCTAGGGACAGGGGGTGGCTACACCTTC.

With regard to this clonotype: The conserved final phenylalanine or tryptophan is absent from the CDR3, which likely points to a read error. The V call is TRBV7-9, the J call TRBJ2-7; D call uncertain. Trimming cost V 5 bases and J 4 bases, with 18 bases left between them. CDR3 length equals 15 residues. Germline CDR1 reads SEHNR; CDR2 reads FQNEAQ (reference sequence). The CDR3 DNA is TGTGCCAGCAGCGACGATCCCTCGCAAGGTTACGAGCAGTACTTA. Its translation: CASSDDPSQGYEQYL.

The rearrangement joins TRBV6-5 to TRBJ2-1; D might be TRBD2 (6 bases). This CDR3 is built from 14 residues. V lost 2 bases, J lost 6 bases, and 11 bases lay in between. Germline-derived CDR1 and CDR2 are MNHEY and SVGAGI. The CDR3: CASSYESEGNEQFF. CDR3 nucleotide sequence: TGTGCCAGCAGTTACGAGTCGGAGGGCAATGAGCAGTTCTTC.

This clonotype occurred a few times. V usage is TRBV12-3 or TRBV12-4 and J usage is TRBJ1-2; D ambiguous. Trimming cost V 2 bases and J 9 bases, with 10 bases left between them. The CDR3 length is 12 residues. The chain's CDR3 is CASSLWGGSYTF. CDR3 in DNA: TGTGCCAGCAGTTTATGGGGAGGTAGCTACACCTTC.

The sample holds a few counts of this clonotype. This chain joins TRBV30 and TRBJ1-6; D is unclear. V was cut by 1 base and J by 7 bases, with 8 bases left in between. This CDR3 is built from 13 residues. Germline V gene lookup returns CDR1 GTSNPN and CDR2 SVGIG (reference sequence). The CDR3 nucleotides read TGTGCCTGGAGTGAACTAGGGAATTCACCCCTCCACTTT. The encoded protein is CAWSELGNSPLHF.

This clonotype came up a few times. The CDR3 here is CASSLQAGVPRDIQYF. CDR3 in DNA: TGTGCCAGCAGCCTTCAGGCGGGAGTTCCGCGGGACATTCAGTACTTC. The rearrangement joins TRBV13 to TRBJ2-4; 7 nucleotides align to TRBD2. Per the germline V gene, CDR1 is PRHDT and CDR2 is FYEKMQ (reference sequence). The CDR3 length is 16 residues. Trimming at V came to 5 bases and at J to 8 bases, leaving 15 bases not matched to a gene. Together with reference TRBV13 and TRBJ2-4, the CDR3 gives the full variable domain: AAGVIQSPRHLIKEKRETATLKCYPIPRHDTVYWYQQGPGQDPQFLISFYEKMQSDKGSIPDRFSAQQFSDYHSELNMSSLELGDSALYFCASSLQAGVPRDIQYFGAGTRLSVL.

This clonotype came up a few times. This chain uses TRBV4-3 with TRBJ1-5; D is ambiguous. The germline V gene has CDR1 LGHNA and CDR2 YSLEER. The germline V and J ends were trimmed by 0 bases and 7 bases, with 10 bases remaining between them. This CDR3 contains 14 residues. The CDR3 reads CASSQEVVRQPQHF. The CDR3 DNA reads TGCGCCAGCAGCCAAGAGGTGGTAAGGCAGCCCCAGCATTTT.

The chain employs TRBV4-1 and TRBJ2-4, with D unclear. Trimming stripped 0 bases from V and 3 bases from J, with 9 bases between. CDR1 is MGHRA, CDR2 YSYEKL, per germline. There are 15 residues in the CDR3. The CDR3 here is CASSQESPGKNIQYF. Here the CDR3 DNA reads TGCGCCAGCAGCCAAGAATCTCCGGGCAAAAACATTCAGTACTTC.

This clonotype showed up just a few times. The chain carries TRBV18 and TRBJ2-1; D is undetermined. Trimming stripped 5 bases from V and 0 bases from J, with 8 bases between. The CDR3 runs 14 residues. Germline V gives CDR1 KGHSH, CDR2 LQKENI. The CDR3 spells CASSIQSSYNEQFF. The DNA of the CDR3 is TGTGCCAGCTCAATACAAAGCTCCTACAATGAGCAGTTCTTC.

The chain joins TRBV7-8 to TRBJ1-5; a weak D match, TRBD1 (5 bases). V was pared by 2 bases and J by 7 bases, with 15 bases between. Per the germline V gene, CDR1 is SGHVS and CDR2 is FQNEAQ. This CDR3 comprises 15 residues. The CDR3 sequence is CASSLRVKKGQPQHF. CDR3 nucleotide sequence: TGTGCCAGCAGCTTAAGAGTTAAGAAGGGGCAGCCCCAGCATTTT.

This clonotype was detected only a few times. J is TRBJ1-2 and V is TRBV6-5; D gene ambiguous. Trimming pared 7 bases from V and 3 bases from J, leaving 24 bases between. The CDR3 consists of 17 residues. Germline CDR1 reads MNHEY; CDR2 reads SVGAGI. The CDR3 region is CASTPRTVYPPYYGYTF. CDR3 coding DNA: TGTGCCAGCACTCCCCGGACCGTATATCCCCCCTACTATGGCTACACCTTC.

The rearrangement joins TRBV9 to TRBJ2-1, with 11 positions matching TRBD2. V lost 0 bases and J lost 8; bases outside the gene matches: 7. The CDR3 extends over 16 amino acids. Germline CDR1 is SGDLS and CDR2 is YYNGEE. CDR3 region: CASSVVDSGGAHEQFF. In nucleotides, the CDR3 is TGTGCCAGCAGCGTAGTTGATAGCGGGGGGGCCCATGAGCAGTTCTTC.